Listed here is a single TCR beta chain. Its antigen is unidentified. The sample belongs to a study of shared clonotypes between healthy human individuals. V gave up 1 base and J gave up 6 bases, with 11 bases separating them. The CDR3 is 14 amino acids. Germline loops: CDR1 PRHDT, CDR2 FYEKMQ (reference sequence). Study findings and constraints: Researchers found naive subsets generally carried larger estimated richness than memory subsets. Generation probabilities were higher for clonotypes shared across all four sorted-subset donors than for unshared ones. A few donors showed sharing of around 5.3% of naive CD4 clonotypes.

The protocol was immunoSEQ multiplex PCR, while the TCRdb copy is restricted to in-frame clones and leaves out a portion. The sample records around 1.1 million clones, approximately 77% being singletons. Sequenced material: memory CD4+ T cells from PBMCs. Sample subset: CD45RA-negative fraction. This TCR came from a man aged 18-30 years in good health. Some clones in this sample may be carry-over from other donors' samples. The chain employs TRBV13 and TRBJ2-3, with D maybe TRBD2 (6 bases). In nucleotides, the CDR3 is TGTGCCAGCAGCTTAGTGGGAGGAGGGGATACGCAGTATTTT. It encodes CASSLVGGGDTQYF.